This T cell receptor beta chain derives from a study of blood T cell repertoires in COVID-19. Across the whole study: In each case, the material was cDNA or gDNA derived from T cells, B-cell-depleted T cells, or PBMCs.

Source study methods: Researchers report that nucleated cell counts were estimated from reference gene primer amplification. Assay: immunoSEQ multiplex PCR; the TCRdb copy retains only in-frame clones and omits some. That table is the source of V, J and clone size, and D and trimming were worked out from the DNA. The repertoire consists of approximately 250,000 clones, with around nine tenths occurring once and the leading ten covering about an eighth. This clone was seen ten or more times. Sequencing input: peripheral blood. The sequence was collected from a woman in her 70s with COVID-19, enrolled during active disease.

In DNA, the CDR3 is TGTGCCTGGAGTGTAGCGGGGGCGGAGCTGTTTTTT. Protein sequence: CAWSVAGAELFF. V gene TRBV30 combines with J gene TRBJ2-2; 8 positions match TRBD2. The length of the CDR3 is 12 residues. The V and J ends lost 0 bases and 10 bases, in that order; junction bases with no gene match: 1. Germline V CDR1 and CDR2: GTSNPN, SVGIG (reference sequence).